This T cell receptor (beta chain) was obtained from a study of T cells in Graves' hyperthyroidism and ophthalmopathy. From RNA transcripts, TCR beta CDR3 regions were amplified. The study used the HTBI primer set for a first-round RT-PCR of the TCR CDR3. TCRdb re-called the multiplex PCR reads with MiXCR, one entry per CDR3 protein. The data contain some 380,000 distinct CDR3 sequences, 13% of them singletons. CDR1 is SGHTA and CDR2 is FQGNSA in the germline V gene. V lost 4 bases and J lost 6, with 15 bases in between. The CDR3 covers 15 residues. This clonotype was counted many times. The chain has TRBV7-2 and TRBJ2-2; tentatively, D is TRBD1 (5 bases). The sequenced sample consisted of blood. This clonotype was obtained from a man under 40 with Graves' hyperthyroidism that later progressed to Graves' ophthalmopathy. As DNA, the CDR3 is TGTGCCAGCAGCTCTAGTCCGGCAGGGTCCGGGGAGCTGTTTTTT. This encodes CASSSSPAGSGELFF.